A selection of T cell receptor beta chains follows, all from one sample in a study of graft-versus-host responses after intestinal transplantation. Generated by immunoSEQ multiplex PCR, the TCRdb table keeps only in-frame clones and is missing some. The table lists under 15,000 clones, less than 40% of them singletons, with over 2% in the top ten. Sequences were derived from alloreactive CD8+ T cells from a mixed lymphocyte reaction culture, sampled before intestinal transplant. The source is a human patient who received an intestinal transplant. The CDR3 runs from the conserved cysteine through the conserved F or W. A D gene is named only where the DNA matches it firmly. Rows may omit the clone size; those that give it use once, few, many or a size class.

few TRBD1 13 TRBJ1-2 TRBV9 TGTGCCAGCAGCGTAGGACAGGGTAATGGCTACACCTTC CASSVGQGNGYTF
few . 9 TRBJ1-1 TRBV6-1 TGTGCGCCTCTGGGTGAAGCTTTCTTT CAPLGEAFF
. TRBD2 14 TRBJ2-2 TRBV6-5 TGTGCCAGCAGTTTAGCGGGGGACCTCGGGGAGCTGTTTTTT CASSLAGDLGELFF
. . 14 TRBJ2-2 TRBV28 TGTGCCAGCAGTTCTGACTCCTACACCGGGGAGCTGTTTTTT CASSSDSYTGELFF
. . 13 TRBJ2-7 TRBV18 TGTGCCAGCTCACCACGGGACGGTCCCGAGCAGTACTTC CASSPRDGPEQYF
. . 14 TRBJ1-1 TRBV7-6 TGTGCCAGCAGCCCGGAGTTTAGGGACACTGAAGCTTTCTTT CASSPEFRDTEAFF
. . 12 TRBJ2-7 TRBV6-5 TGTGCCAGCAGCTCCGGGAAGCACGAGCAGTACTTC CASSSGKHEQYF
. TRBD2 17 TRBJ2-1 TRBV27 TGTGCCAGCAGTTTATGGGGGGGAGAAAACCCACACAATGAGCAGTTCTTC CASSLWGGENPHNEQFF
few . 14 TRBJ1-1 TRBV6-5 TGTGCCAGCCGTTGGGGACCACATCCCACTGAAGCTTTCTTT CASRWGPHPTEAFF
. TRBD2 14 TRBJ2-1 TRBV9 TGTGCCAGTTCCGGGACTAGCGGGAGTAATGAGCAGTTCTTC CASSGTSGSNEQFF
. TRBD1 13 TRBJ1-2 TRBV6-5 TGTGCCAGCACTGCTACACAGGGGAATGGCTACACCTTC CASTATQGNGYTF